The clone carrying this TCR beta chain appeared many times. Antigen specificity is unknown. These data originate in a study of metastatic and nonmetastatic thyroid tumors. The wider study: For malignant and benign thyroid patients, tumor or nodule tissue and blood were the sources whose repertoires were compared.

Ahead of thyroid surgery, no patient had received treatment of any kind. As originally analysed: The authors used CDR3 differences across clinicopathological groups to build a distant-metastasis classifier for papillary thyroid cancer. MiXCR reprocessed the PCR reads for TCRdb. The authors' filters were not applied to this entry. The sample contains about 93,000 clones, 10% to 15% of which appear only once. Study results and limitations: The study reportedly found significantly higher TCR beta diversity in malignant thyroid tumors than benign nodules, in blood and tumor.

Trimming pared 1 base from V and 1 base from J, leaving 10 bases between. The CDR3 is 15 residues long. Per the germline V gene, CDR1 is SGHTA and CDR2 is FQGTGA. J is TRBJ1-1 and V is TRBV7-3, with D perhaps matching TRBD1 (5 bases). This clonotype was sampled from a female donor with papillary thyroid cancer or a benign thyroid nodule (not recorded which). Some clones in this sample may be carry-over from other donors' samples. Sequenced input: blood. CDR3 bases: TGTGCCAGCAGCTTAAGGTCAGGGAAGAACACTGAAGCTTTCTTT. It specifies CASSLRSGKNTEAFF.